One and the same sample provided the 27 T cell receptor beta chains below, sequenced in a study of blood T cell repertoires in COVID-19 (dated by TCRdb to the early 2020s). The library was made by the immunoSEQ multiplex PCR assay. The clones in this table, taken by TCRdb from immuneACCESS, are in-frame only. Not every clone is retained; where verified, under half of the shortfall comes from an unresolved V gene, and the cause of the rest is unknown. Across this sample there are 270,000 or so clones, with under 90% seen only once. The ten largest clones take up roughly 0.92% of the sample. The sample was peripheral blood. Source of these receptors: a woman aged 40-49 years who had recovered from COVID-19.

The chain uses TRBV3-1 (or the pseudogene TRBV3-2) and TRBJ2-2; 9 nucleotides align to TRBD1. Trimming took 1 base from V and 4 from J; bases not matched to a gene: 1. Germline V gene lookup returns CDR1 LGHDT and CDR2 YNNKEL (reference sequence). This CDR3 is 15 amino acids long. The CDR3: CASSQGTGATGELFF. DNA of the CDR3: TGTGCCAGCAGCCAAGGGACAGGGGCCACCGGGGAGCTGTTTTTT.

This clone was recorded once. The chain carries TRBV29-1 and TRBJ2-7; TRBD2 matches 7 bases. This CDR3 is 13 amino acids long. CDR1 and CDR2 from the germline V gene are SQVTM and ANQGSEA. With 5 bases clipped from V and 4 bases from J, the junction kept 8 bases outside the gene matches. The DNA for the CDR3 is TGCAGCGTTTGGAACGGCGGGAGATACGAGCAGTACTTC. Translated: CSVWNGGRYEQYF.

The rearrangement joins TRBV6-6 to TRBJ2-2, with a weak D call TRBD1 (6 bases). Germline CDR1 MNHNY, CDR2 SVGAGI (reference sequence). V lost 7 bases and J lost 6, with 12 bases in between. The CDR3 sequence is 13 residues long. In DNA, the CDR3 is TGTGCCAGCAAAGCCACAGGGTCCGGGGAGCTGTTTTTT. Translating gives CASKATGSGELFF.

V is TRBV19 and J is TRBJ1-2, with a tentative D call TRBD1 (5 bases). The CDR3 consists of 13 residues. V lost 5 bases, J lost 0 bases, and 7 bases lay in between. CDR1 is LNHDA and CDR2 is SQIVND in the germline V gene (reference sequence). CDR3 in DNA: TGTGCCAGTAGTGACAGCCCTAACTATGGCTACACCTTC. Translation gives CASSDSPNYGYTF.

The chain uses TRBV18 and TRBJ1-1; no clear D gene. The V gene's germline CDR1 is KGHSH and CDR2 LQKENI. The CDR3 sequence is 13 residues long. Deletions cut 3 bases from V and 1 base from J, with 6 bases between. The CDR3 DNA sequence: TGTGCCAGCTCACCCGGGGAGAACACTGAAGCTTTCTTT. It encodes CASSPGENTEAFF.

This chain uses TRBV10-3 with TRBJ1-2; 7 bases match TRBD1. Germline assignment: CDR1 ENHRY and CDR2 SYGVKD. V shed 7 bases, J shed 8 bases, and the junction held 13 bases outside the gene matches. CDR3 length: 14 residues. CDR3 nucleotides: TGTGCCATCACCGCTAGAGACAGGGCCGGGGGCTACACCTTC. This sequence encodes CAITARDRAGGYTF.

CDR3 protein: CASSLGQGVSEQYF. CDR3 nucleotide sequence: TGCGCCAGCAGCTTGGGACAGGGGGTTAGCGAGCAGTACTTC. This rearrangement joins TRBV5-1 to TRBJ2-7, with 9 nucleotides matching TRBD1. This CDR3 has 14 amino acids. The germline CDR1 and CDR2 sequences are SGHRS and YFSETQ. The ends lost 0 bases at V and 6 bases at J; junction bases unmatched: 4.

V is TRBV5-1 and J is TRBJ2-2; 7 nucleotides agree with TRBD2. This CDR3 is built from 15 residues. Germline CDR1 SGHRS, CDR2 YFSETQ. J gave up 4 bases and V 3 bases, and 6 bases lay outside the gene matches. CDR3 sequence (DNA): TGCGCCAGCAGCTCAGAGCGGGGAGGCACCGGGGAGCTGTTTTTT. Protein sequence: CASSSERGGTGELFF.

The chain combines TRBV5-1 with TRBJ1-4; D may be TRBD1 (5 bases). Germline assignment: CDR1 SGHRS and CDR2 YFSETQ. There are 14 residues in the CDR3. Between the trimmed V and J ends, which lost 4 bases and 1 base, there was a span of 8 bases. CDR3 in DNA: TGCGCCAGCAGCATTGACAGAACTAATGAAAAACTGTTTTTT. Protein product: CASSIDRTNEKLFF.

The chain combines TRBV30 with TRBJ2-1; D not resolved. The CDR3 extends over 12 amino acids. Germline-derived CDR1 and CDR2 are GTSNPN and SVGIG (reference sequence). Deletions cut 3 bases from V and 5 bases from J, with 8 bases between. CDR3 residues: CAWSYADNEQFF. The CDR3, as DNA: TGTGCCTGGAGCTACGCCGACAATGAGCAGTTCTTC.

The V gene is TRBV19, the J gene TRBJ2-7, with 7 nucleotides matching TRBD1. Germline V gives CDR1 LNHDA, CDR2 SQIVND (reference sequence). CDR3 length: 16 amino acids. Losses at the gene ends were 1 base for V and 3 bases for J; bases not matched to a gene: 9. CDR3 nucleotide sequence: TGTGCCAGTAGTATAGGGCCCGGGACAGAAGGCTACGAGCAGTACTTC. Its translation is CASSIGPGTEGYEQYF.

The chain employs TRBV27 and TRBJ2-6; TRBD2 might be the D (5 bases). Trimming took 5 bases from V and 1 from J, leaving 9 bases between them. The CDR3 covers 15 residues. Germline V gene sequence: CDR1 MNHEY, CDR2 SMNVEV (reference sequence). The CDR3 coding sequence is TGTGCCAGCAGTGAGAGGGTGTCTGGGGCCAACGTCCTGACTTTC. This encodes CASSERVSGANVLTF.

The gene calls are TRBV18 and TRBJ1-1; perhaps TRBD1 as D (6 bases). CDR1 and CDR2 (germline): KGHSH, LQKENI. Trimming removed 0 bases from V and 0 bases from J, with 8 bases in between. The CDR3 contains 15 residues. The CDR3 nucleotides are TGTGCCAGCTCACCACCCGGACAGCTGAACACTGAAGCTTTCTTT. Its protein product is CASSPPGQLNTEAFF. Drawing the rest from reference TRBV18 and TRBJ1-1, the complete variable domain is NAGVMQNPRHLVRRRGQEARLRCSPMKGHSHVYWYRQLPEEGLKFMVYLQKENIIDESGMPKERFSAEFPKEGPSILRIQQVVRGDSAAYFCASSPPGQLNTEAFFGQGTRLTVV.

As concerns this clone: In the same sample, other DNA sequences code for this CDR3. The CDR3 DNA is TGCAGCGTTGAGGGACTAGCGGGAGCAGATACGCAGTATTTT. Amino acids: CSVEGLAGADTQYF. The V and J genes are TRBV29-1 and TRBJ2-3; 14 positions match TRBD2. The CDR3 spans 14 residues. The ends lost 3 bases at V and 4 bases at J; junction bases unmatched: 0. Germline V gene data show CDR1 as SQVTM and CDR2 as ANQGSEA.

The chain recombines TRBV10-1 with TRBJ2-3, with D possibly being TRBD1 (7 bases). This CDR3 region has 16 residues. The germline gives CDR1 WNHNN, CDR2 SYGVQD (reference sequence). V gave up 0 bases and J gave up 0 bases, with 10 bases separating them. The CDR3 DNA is TGCGCCAGCAGTGAGTCGGAGGGGGCAAGCACAGATACGCAGTATTTT. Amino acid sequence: CASSESEGASTDTQYF.

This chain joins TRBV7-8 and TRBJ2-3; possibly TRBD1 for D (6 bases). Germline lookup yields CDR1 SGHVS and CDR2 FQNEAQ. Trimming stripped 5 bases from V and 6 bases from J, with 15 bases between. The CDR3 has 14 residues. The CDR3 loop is CASSIYERGDTQYF. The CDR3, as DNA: TGTGCCAGCAGCATTTATGAGAGGGGGGATACGCAGTATTTT.

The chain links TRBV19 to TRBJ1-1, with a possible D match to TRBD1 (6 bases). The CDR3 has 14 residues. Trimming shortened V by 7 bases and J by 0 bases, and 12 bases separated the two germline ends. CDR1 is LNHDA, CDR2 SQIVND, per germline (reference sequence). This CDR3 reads CASKHREMNTEAFF. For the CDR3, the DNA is TGTGCCAGTAAACACAGGGAGATGAACACTGAAGCTTTCTTT.

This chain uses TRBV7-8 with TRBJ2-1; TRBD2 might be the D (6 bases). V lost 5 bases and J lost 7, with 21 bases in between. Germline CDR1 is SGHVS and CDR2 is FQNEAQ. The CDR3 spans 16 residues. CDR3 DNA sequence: TGTGCCAGCAGCCCTGGAATCCCCGGGACTGGTAATGAGCAGTTCTTC. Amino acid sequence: CASSPGIPGTGNEQFF.

CDR3 protein: CASKLAGGTDTQYF. CDR3 DNA: TGTGCCAGCAAGTTAGCGGGAGGGACAGATACGCAGTATTTT. This sequence joins TRBV2 and TRBJ2-3; 11 nucleotides align to TRBD2. The CDR3 extends over 14 amino acids. From germline, CDR1 is SNHLY and CDR2 FYNNEI. J gave up 3 bases and V 7 bases, and 3 bases lay outside the gene matches.

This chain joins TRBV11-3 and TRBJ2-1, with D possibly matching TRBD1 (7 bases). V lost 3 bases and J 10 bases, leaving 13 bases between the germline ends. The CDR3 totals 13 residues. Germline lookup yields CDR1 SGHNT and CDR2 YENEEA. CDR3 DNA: TGTGCCAGCAGCTTGGAGGGGGCCGGGGAGCAGTTCTTC. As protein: CASSLEGAGEQFF.

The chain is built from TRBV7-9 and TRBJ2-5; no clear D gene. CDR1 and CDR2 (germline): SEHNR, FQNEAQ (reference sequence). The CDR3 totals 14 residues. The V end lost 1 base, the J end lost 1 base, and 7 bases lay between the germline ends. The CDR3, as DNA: TGTGCCAGCAGCTTAGGGCAGGTCCAAGAGACCCAGTACTTC. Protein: CASSLGQVQETQYF.

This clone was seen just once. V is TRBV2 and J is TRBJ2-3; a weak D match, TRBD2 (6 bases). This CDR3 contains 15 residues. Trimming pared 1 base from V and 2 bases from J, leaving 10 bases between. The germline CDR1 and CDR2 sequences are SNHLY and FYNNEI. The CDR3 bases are TGTGCCAGCAGTGAAGGGGTAGCGGCCACAGATACGCAGTATTTT. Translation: CASSEGVAATDTQYF.

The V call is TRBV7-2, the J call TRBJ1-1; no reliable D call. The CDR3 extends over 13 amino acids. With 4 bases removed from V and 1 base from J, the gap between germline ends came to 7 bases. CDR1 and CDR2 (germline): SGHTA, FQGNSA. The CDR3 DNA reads TGTGCCAGCAGCTGGACTCAGAACACTGAAGCTTTCTTT. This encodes CASSWTQNTEAFF.

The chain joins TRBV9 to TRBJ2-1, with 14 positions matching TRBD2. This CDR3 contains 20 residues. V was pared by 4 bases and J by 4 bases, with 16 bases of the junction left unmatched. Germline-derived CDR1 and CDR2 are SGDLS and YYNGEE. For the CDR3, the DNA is TGTGCCAGCAGCAACAAGAAGGGACTAGCGGGAGATATCGGGTACAATGAGCAGTTCTTC. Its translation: CASSNKKGLAGDIGYNEQFF.

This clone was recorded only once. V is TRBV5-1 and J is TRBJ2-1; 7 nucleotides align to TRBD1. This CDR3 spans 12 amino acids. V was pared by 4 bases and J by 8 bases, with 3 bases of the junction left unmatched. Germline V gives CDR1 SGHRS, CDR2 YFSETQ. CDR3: CASSKTGDEQFF. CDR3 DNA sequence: TGCGCCAGCAGCAAAACAGGGGATGAGCAGTTCTTC.

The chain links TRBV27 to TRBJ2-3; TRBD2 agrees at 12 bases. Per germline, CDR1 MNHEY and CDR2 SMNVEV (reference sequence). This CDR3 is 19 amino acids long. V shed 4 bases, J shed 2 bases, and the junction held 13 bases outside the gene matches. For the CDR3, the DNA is TGTGCCAGCAGTTCTCCACCTTGGACTAGCGGGATTCCCACAGATACGCAGTATTTT. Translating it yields CASSSPPWTSGIPTDTQYF.

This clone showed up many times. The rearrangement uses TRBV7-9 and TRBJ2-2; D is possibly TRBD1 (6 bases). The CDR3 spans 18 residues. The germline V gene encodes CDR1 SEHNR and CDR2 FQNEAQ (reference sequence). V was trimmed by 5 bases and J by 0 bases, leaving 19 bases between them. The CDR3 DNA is TGTGCCAGCAGCATCGGGACACAGCCCCACTCGAACACCGGGGAGCTGTTTTTT. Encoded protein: CASSIGTQPHSNTGELFF.